This TCR beta chain derives from a study of cytomegalovirus exposure and HLA in healthy donors. Whole-study context: Drawn from HLA-typed donors, approximately 86 million unique TCRs were held in an early data release.

This CDR3 comprises 15 residues. Germline-derived CDR1 and CDR2 are SGHRS and YFSETQ. On this clone: As yet, its antigen is unknown. Compared with germline, one end of the junction differs, possibly owing to a read error.

General observations from the study: An observed cluster of highly shared sequence variants was recorded as a likely sequencing artifact. Earlier results showed most TCR beta V segments being productive about 90% or about 30% of the time.

PCR employed 60 Vbeta and 13 Jbeta primers. Clones were sequenced by immunoSEQ multiplex PCR, and TCRdb holds only the in-frame ones, with some missing. The table includes under 200,000 clones, about 75% detected once. The sequencing input was PBMCs. The chain combines TRBV5-1 with TRBJ2-2, with TRBD2 matching 7 bases. The receptor's source is a male donor in good health and CMV-seronegative. CDR3 sequence: CASKGGLAKTGELFF. The CDR3 nucleotides are TGCGCCAGTAAGGGAGGGCTAGCGAAGACCGGGGAGCTGTTTTTT.